Presented here are 22 T cell receptor beta chains from one specimen sequenced in a study of radiation and T cells in renal cell carcinoma. Time point noted: blood 2 weeks post-SBRT. The sample's treatment: 15 Gy SBRT to primary tumor, nephrectomy 4 weeks later. Method: immunoSEQ multiplex PCR; TCRdb's copy keeps in-frame clones and lacks some. The sample shows more than 100,000 clones, 88% of them seen only once. The sequences come from blood, collected from a patient whose treatment included radiotherapy and nephrectomy. All receptors derive from a woman in her 70s with renal cell carcinoma.

The chain has TRBV4-2 and TRBJ2-1; D not certain. Germline V lookup: CDR1 LGHNA, CDR2 YNFKEQ. The V and J ends lost 2 bases and 6 bases respectively, with 11 bases between them. The CDR3 length is 14 residues. The CDR3 coding sequence is TGTGCCAGCAGCCAACTCCTTGGTTTCAATGAGCAGTTCTTC. Its translation is CASSQLLGFNEQFF.

This clone showed up just a few times. CDR3 sequence (DNA): TGTGCCAGTAGTACCCTATCCAACTATGGCTACACCTTC. Protein: CASSTLSNYGYTF. V and J are TRBV19 and TRBJ1-2; D call uncertain. The CDR3 covers 13 residues. With 4 bases removed from V and 2 bases from J, the gap between germline ends came to 8 bases. Germline CDR1 and CDR2: LNHDA and SQIVND (reference sequence).

The chain carries TRBV9 and TRBJ1-1, with TRBD1 matching over 7 bases. CDR3 length equals 13 residues. The trim removed 1 base at V and 4 bases at J, leaving 1 base unmatched. The germline gives CDR1 SGDLS, CDR2 YYNGEE. The CDR3 loop is CASSVSGGTEAFF. The CDR3, as DNA: TGTGCCAGCAGCGTATCAGGGGGCACTGAAGCTTTCTTT.

The rearrangement links TRBV27 to TRBJ2-3; 7 bases line up with TRBD2. V shed 2 bases and J 3 bases; nucleotides not matched to a gene: 5. Germline CDR1 and CDR2: MNHEY and SMNVEV (reference sequence). The CDR3 length is 15 residues. CDR3 residues: CASSLGGGLTDTQYF. CDR3 nucleotide sequence: TGTGCCAGCAGTTTAGGCGGGGGATTAACAGATACGCAGTATTTT.

This chain links TRBV2 with TRBJ2-2; a possible D gene is TRBD1 (6 bases). The CDR3 contains 12 residues. Germline loops: CDR1 SNHLY, CDR2 FYNNEI. V dropped 6 bases and J dropped 7 bases, with 9 bases sitting between them. In nucleotides, the CDR3 is TGTGCCAGCAGGGGGGCGCTCGGGGAGCTGTTTTTT. Protein: CASRGALGELFF.

The J gene is TRBJ2-5, the V gene TRBV10-3, with 7 bases matching TRBD2. The junction had 12 bases not matched to a gene; V was cut back by 6 bases and J by 2 bases. Germline assignment: CDR1 ENHRY and CDR2 SYGVKD. The CDR3 covers 16 residues. The CDR3 region is CAIRRERSGDQETQYF. The CDR3 DNA sequence: TGTGCCATCAGGAGAGAGCGAAGCGGGGATCAAGAGACCCAGTACTTC.

The V and J genes are TRBV5-1 and TRBJ1-2; D is possibly TRBD1 (6 bases). The CDR3 is made up of 15 amino acids. Between the trimmed V and J ends, which lost 3 bases and 6 bases, there was a span of 18 bases. CDR1 SGHRS and CDR2 YFSETQ come from the germline V gene. The CDR3 region has the DNA TGCGCCAGCAGCTCCGATACAGGGAGGGCGAATGGCTACACCTTC. Its translation: CASSSDTGRANGYTF.

The chain recombines TRBV18 with TRBJ2-2; D gene unclear. Trimming took 2 bases from V and 6 from J, leaving 13 bases between them. This CDR3 comprises 15 residues. Germline V CDR1 and CDR2: KGHSH, LQKENI. The CDR3 nucleotides are TGTGCCAGCTCACCAGGTATCGTGAATGCCGGGGAGCTGTTTTTT. Its protein product is CASSPGIVNAGELFF.

The chain has TRBV19 and TRBJ1-6, with D hard to call. This CDR3 is 15 amino acids long. V lost 7 bases to trimming and J lost 7 bases, with 17 bases between them. The germline gives CDR1 LNHDA, CDR2 SQIVND (reference sequence). CDR3 in DNA: TGTGCCAGTACCGGGAAGTGGACTTTAAATTCACCCCTCCACTTT. This gives the protein CASTGKWTLNSPLHF.

The chain carries TRBV7-9 and TRBJ2-1; the D gene is possibly TRBD2 (5 bases). CDR3 size: 15 residues. Trimming shortened V by 5 bases and J by 5 bases, and 16 bases separated the two germline ends. CDR1 SEHNR and CDR2 FQNEAQ come from the germline V gene (reference sequence). CDR3 DNA: TGTGCCAGCAGCCCCAGCGGACTGGTGCACAATGAGCAGTTCTTC. It codes for CASSPSGLVHNEQFF.

Only one count was recorded for this clone. The V gene is TRBV11-3, the J gene TRBJ1-2; 8 nucleotides agree with TRBD1. With 5 bases clipped from V and 0 bases from J, the junction kept 5 bases outside the gene matches. This CDR3 region has 15 residues. Germline V gene data show CDR1 as SGHNT and CDR2 as YENEEA. The CDR3 nucleotides read TGTGCCAGCAGCGGTAACAGGGGGGCTAACTATGGCTACACCTTC. It codes for CASSGNRGANYGYTF.

The rearrangement links TRBV6-4 to TRBJ2-7; TRBD1 agrees at 8 bases. The CDR3 spans 16 residues. J was trimmed by 0 bases and V by 1 base; bases with no gene match: 5. CDR1 MRHNA and CDR2 SNTAGT come from the germline V gene. The chain's CDR3 is CASSDWGQAFSYEQYF. As DNA, the CDR3 is TGTGCCAGCAGTGACTGGGGACAGGCGTTCTCCTACGAGCAGTACTTC.

The rearrangement links TRBV7-2 to TRBJ1-1, with 7 bases fitting TRBD1. This CDR3 has 15 residues. Germline lookup yields CDR1 SGHTA and CDR2 FQGNSA. J was trimmed by 0 bases and V by 6 bases; bases with no gene match: 7. The CDR3 DNA reads as TGTGCCAGCAGACCTATCGACAGGGTGAACACTGAAGCTTTCTTT. Protein: CASRPIDRVNTEAFF.

CDR3 region: CASSFSGGYNEQFF. The DNA for the CDR3 is TGTGCCAGCAGCTTTAGCGGGGGGTACAATGAGCAGTTCTTC. V gene TRBV7-8 combines with J gene TRBJ2-1; 10 bases map to TRBD2. Trimming cost V 3 bases and J 4 bases; bases outside gene matches: 0. The CDR3 is 14 residues long. Germline CDR1 is SGHVS and CDR2 is FQNEAQ.

The V and J genes are TRBV4-1 and TRBJ1-3; D call uncertain. Germline V CDR1 and CDR2: MGHRA, YSYEKL. There are 16 residues in the CDR3. Trimming stripped 0 bases from V and 2 bases from J, with 11 bases between. As DNA, the CDR3 is TGCGCCAGCAGCCAAGATGCGGCAGCTCCTGGAAACACCATATATTTT. This sequence encodes CASSQDAAAPGNTIYF.

This chain links TRBV7-2 with TRBJ2-2, with 10 nucleotides matching TRBD2. From germline, CDR1 is SGHTA and CDR2 FQGNSA. This CDR3 is built from 16 residues. With V trimmed by 1 base and J by 6 bases, 5 bases remained unmatched. This chain's CDR3 is CASSLGAGGQAGELFF. In DNA, the CDR3 is TGTGCCAGCAGCTTAGGAGCGGGGGGGCAGGCCGGGGAGCTGTTTTTT. The whole variable domain, filled in from reference TRBV7-2 and TRBJ2-2, reads GAGVSQSPSNKVTEKGKDVELRCDPISGHTALYWYRQSLGQGLEFLIYFQGNSAPDKSGLPSDRFSAERTGGSVSTLTIQRTQQEDSAVYLCASSLGAGGQAGELFFGEGSRLTVL.

The rearrangement joins TRBV30 to TRBJ1-1, with a weak D call TRBD1 (5 bases). The CDR3 contains 13 residues. CDR1 is GTSNPN and CDR2 is SVGIG in the germline V gene (reference sequence). Trimming pared 3 bases from V and 4 bases from J, leaving 12 bases between. The CDR3 is CAWRIGGGTEAFF. As DNA, the CDR3 is TGTGCCTGGAGGATCGGGGGAGGCACTGAAGCTTTCTTT.

V is TRBV4-3 and J is TRBJ1-1; tentatively, D is TRBD1 (6 bases). Per the germline V gene, CDR1 is LGHNA and CDR2 is YSLEER. V gave up 1 base and J gave up 9 bases, with 12 bases separating them. The CDR3 runs 13 residues. This CDR3 is CASSQAGAGKAFF. Written as DNA, the CDR3 is TGCGCCAGCAGCCAAGCAGGGGCTGGAAAAGCTTTCTTT.

This chain joins TRBV29-1 and TRBJ1-1; no clear D. Per germline, CDR1 SQVTM and CDR2 ANQGSEA. The CDR3 sequence is 11 residues long. CDR3 DNA sequence: TGCAGTGGGGTTGGGAAGACTGAAGCTTTCTTT. As protein: CSGVGKTEAFF.

This chain connects TRBV7-9 to TRBJ2-3; 9 nucleotides line up with TRBD2. The V and J ends lost 0 bases and 3 bases, in that order; junction bases with no gene match: 1. The germline V gene has CDR1 SEHNR and CDR2 FQNEAQ (reference sequence). The CDR3 sequence is 15 residues long. The CDR3 region has the DNA TGTGCCAGCAGCTTAGCGGGACTAGCAACAGATACGCAGTATTTT. It encodes CASSLAGLATDTQYF.

This chain uses TRBV7-3 with TRBJ2-2; TRBD1 matches 8 bases. CDR1 and CDR2 from the germline V gene are SGHTA and FQGTGA. Unmatched junction bases numbered 10, after V lost 1 base and J lost 0 bases. The CDR3 covers 19 residues. The CDR3 is CASSLRGQGLPPNTGELFF. CDR3 sequence (DNA): TGTGCCAGCAGCTTAAGAGGACAGGGACTGCCCCCGAACACCGGGGAGCTGTTTTTT.

This chain uses TRBV30 with TRBJ1-1; weak D call: TRBD1 (6 bases). The V end lost 4 bases, the J end lost 0 bases, and 9 bases lay between the germline ends. The CDR3 sequence is 13 residues long. Germline CDR1 reads GTSNPN; CDR2 reads SVGIG (reference sequence). CDR3 DNA sequence: TGTGCCTGGAATCAGGGGATGAACACTGAAGCTTTCTTT. Translation: CAWNQGMNTEAFF. Full variable domain (rest looked up from reference TRBV30 and TRBJ1-1): SQTIHQWPATLVQPVGSPLSLECTVEGTSNPNLYWYRQAAGRGLQLLFYSVGIGQISSEVPQNLSASRPQDRQFILSSKKLLLSDSGFYLCAWNQGMNTEAFFGQGTRLTVV.